A selection of T cell receptor beta chains follows, all from one sample in a study of blood T cell repertoires in COVID-19. Assay used: immunoSEQ multiplex PCR; TCRdb lists only in-frame clones, some missing. The table lists about 46,000 clones, 80% to 90% of them singletons. The sample was peripheral blood. These receptors were obtained from an elderly woman with COVID-19, enrolled during active disease. CDR3s include the opening cysteine and the closing phenylalanine or tryptophan. A D gene is named only where the DNA matches it firmly. Where a row states a size, it is once, few, many or the class of an expanded clone; other rows omit it.

d_gene	j_gene	v_gene	abundance	CDR3aa	CDR3nt
TRBD1	TRBJ1-4	TRBV27	.	CASSSWTGANEKLFF	TGTGCCAGCAGTTCCTGGACAGGGGCTAATGAAAAACTGTTTTTT
.	TRBJ2-1	TRBV27	.	CASRPGINSYNEQFF	TGTGCCAGCAGACCCGGGATAAACTCCTACAATGAGCAGTTCTTC
TRBD1	TRBJ2-7	TRBV18	.	CASSWDREMQYF	TGTGCCAGCTCATGGGACAGGGAGATGCAGTACTTC
.	TRBJ2-5	TRBV7-9	once	CASSPRAFSQETQYF	TGTGCCAGCAGCCCCAGGGCTTTCTCCCAAGAGACCCAGTACTTC
.	TRBJ1-5	TRBV2	.	CASSQQSSNQPQHF	TGTGCCAGCAGTCAACAGAGTAGCAATCAGCCCCAGCATTTT
TRBD1	TRBJ1-6	TRBV2	.	CASKKGTGNSPLHF	TGTGCCAGCAAAAAGGGGACAGGGAATTCACCCCTCCACTTT
.	TRBJ1-1	TRBV3-1/TRBV3-2	.	CASSTQGPNTEAFF	TGTGCCAGCAGCACCCAGGGCCCGAACACTGAAGCTTTCTTT
.	TRBJ1-5	TRBV6-6	few	CASRLLVGQPQHF	TGTGCCAGCAGACTACTAGTGGGGCAGCCCCAGCATTTT
TRBD1	TRBJ2-7	TRBV18	.	CASSTTGVTGQYF	TGTGCCAGCTCAACGACAGGGGTCACCGGGCAGTACTTC
TRBD2	TRBJ2-1	TRBV7-2	.	CASSLYSSGSLQQFF	TGTGCCAGCAGCTTATACTCTAGCGGGAGTTTACAGCAGTTCTTC
TRBD1	TRBJ2-7	TRBV27	once	CASSPTGWTYEQYF	TGTGCCAGCAGTCCGACAGGGTGGACCTACGAGCAGTACTTC
TRBD1	TRBJ1-1	TRBV28	.	CASSSYRGVWTEAFF	TGTGCCAGCAGTTCGTACAGGGGTGTATGGACTGAAGCTTTCTTT
TRBD1	TRBJ2-2	TRBV19	.	CASSWGQGPGELFF	TGTGCCAGTAGTTGGGGACAGGGGCCCGGGGAGCTGTTTTTT
TRBD1	TRBJ2-7	TRBV29-1	.	CSVLKLGQGNSYEQYF	TGCAGCGTGCTAAAACTGGGACAGGGGAACTCCTACGAGCAGTACTTC
TRBD2	TRBJ2-5	TRBV4-3	once	CASSQEGTRIQETQYF	TGCGCCAGCAGCCAAGAAGGGACTAGGATCCAAGAGACCCAGTACTTC
.	TRBJ2-6	TRBV28	.	CASRSTGANVLTF	TGTGCCAGCAGATCCACTGGGGCCAACGTCCTGACTTTC
TRBD1	TRBJ2-1	TRBV6-1	.	CASSDRTGPSSYNEQFF	TGTGCCAGCAGTGATCGGACAGGCCCAAGCTCCTACAATGAGCAGTTCTTC
.	TRBJ2-7	TRBV4-1	once	CASSQVGRVYEQYF	TGCGCCAGCAGCCAAGTAGGCAGGGTGTACGAGCAGTACTTC
.	TRBJ2-2	TRBV24-1	.	CATSEGANTGELFF	TGTGCCACCAGTGAAGGGGCGAACACCGGGGAGCTGTTTTTT
.	TRBJ1-1	TRBV29-1	.	CSVGHTNTEAFF	TGCAGCGTCGGACATACGAACACTGAAGCTTTCTTT
.	TRBJ2-1	TRBV5-8	.	CASSGGWGGEQFF	TGTGCCAGCAGCGGGGGGTGGGGAGGCGAGCAGTTCTTC
.	TRBJ2-5	TRBV3-1/TRBV3-2	.	CASSGNDRRIETQYF	TGTGCCAGCAGCGGTAACGACAGGCGGATAGAGACCCAGTACTTC
.	TRBJ2-7	TRBV11-3	.	CASSLAHTSYEQYF	TGTGCCAGCAGCTTAGCCCACACCTCCTACGAGCAGTACTTC
.	TRBJ2-2	TRBV5-1	.	CASSTGLENTGELFF	TGCGCCAGTAGTACAGGGTTAGAGAACACCGGGGAGCTGTTTTTT
.	TRBJ1-5	TRBV6-6	.	CASTGRFNQPQHF	TGTGCCAGCACAGGCAGGTTTAATCAGCCCCAGCATTTT
.	TRBJ2-7	TRBV10-3	.	CAISELSYEQYF	TGTGCCATCAGTGAGCTCAGCTACGAGCAGTACTTC
TRBD1	TRBJ1-4	TRBV5-1	few	CASRAGTGNRAFEKLFF	TGCGCCAGCAGGGCCGGGACAGGGAACAGAGCCTTTGAAAAACTGTTTTTT
.	TRBJ1-1	TRBV6-5	.	CASSYITDTEAFF	TGTGCCAGCAGTTATATCACGGACACTGAAGCTTTCTTT
TRBD1	TRBJ1-2	TRBV25-1	.	CASSEMGIGDRAWGYTF	TGTGCCAGCAGTGAAATGGGTATTGGGGACAGAGCGTGGGGCTACACCTTC
.	TRBJ2-7	TRBV27	.	CASSLGGGGEQYF	TGTGCCAGTTCTCTAGGGGGAGGGGGAGAGCAGTACTTC
.	TRBJ2-5	TRBV7-3	.	CASSSLSQETQYF	TGTGCCAGCAGCTCACTCTCGCAAGAGACCCAGTACTTC
.	TRBJ1-5	TRBV7-9	.	CASSLRGSEGNQPQHF	TGTGCCAGCAGCTTGAGGGGGTCGGAGGGCAATCAGCCCCAGCATTTT
.	TRBJ1-1	TRBV18	few	CASSPEEARNTEAFF	TGTGCCAGCTCACCCGAAGAGGCTAGGAACACTGAAGCTTTCTTT
TRBD1	TRBJ2-1	TRBV7-9	.	CASSSTGGSYNEQFF	TGTGCCAGCAGCTCGACAGGGGGTTCCTACAATGAGCAGTTCTTC
.	TRBJ2-5	TRBV11-3	.	CASSPGITGPQETQYF	TGTGCCAGCAGCCCCGGTATCACAGGGCCACAAGAGACCCAGTACTTC
TRBD1	TRBJ1-5	TRBV18	.	CASSPGDRENQPQHF	TGTGCCAGCTCACCGGGGGACAGGGAAAATCAGCCCCAGCATTTT
TRBD1	TRBJ2-5	TRBV24-1	.	CATSDLRQGIKETQYF	TGTGCCACCAGTGATCTACGACAGGGGATTAAAGAGACCCAGTACTTC
.	TRBJ1-2	TRBV19	.	CASSIRPGGVNYGYTF	TGTGCCAGTAGTATAAGGCCAGGCGGGGTTAACTATGGCTACACCTTC
.	TRBJ1-2	TRBV15	.	CATSRDYQTATYGYTF	TGTGCCACCAGCAGAGATTACCAGACAGCCACCTATGGCTACACCTTC
TRBD1	TRBJ2-3	TRBV5-1	.	CASSLVGTGETDTQYF	TGCGCCAGCAGCTTGGTTGGGACAGGGGAAACAGATACGCAGTATTTT
TRBD1	TRBJ1-2	TRBV27	.	CASSPDRDRGYGYTF	TGTGCCAGCAGTCCCGACAGGGACCGGGGCTATGGCTACACCTTC
.	TRBJ1-4	TRBV5-1	.	CASSPFQTGSAGGLFF	TGCGCCAGCAGCCCGTTCCAGACAGGTAGCGCTGGAGGACTGTTTTTT
TRBD2	TRBJ2-2	TRBV24-1	.	CATSDPSGGKTGELFF	TGTGCCACCAGTGATCCTAGCGGGGGAAAGACCGGGGAGCTGTTTTTT
.	TRBJ1-2	TRBV24-1	.	CATSDTGGYYGYTF	TGTGCCACCAGTGATACGGGGGGGTACTATGGCTACACCTTC
TRBD1	TRBJ1-5	TRBV4-1	.	CASSQGGTGKIQPQHF	TGCGCCAGCAGCCAAGGAGGGACAGGGAAGATTCAGCCCCAGCATTTT
.	TRBJ2-2	TRBV7-6	once	CASSAGVAGGTGELFF	TGTGCCAGCAGTGCCGGGGTGGCAGGAGGGACCGGGGAGCTGTTTTTT
.	TRBJ2-7	TRBV27	.	CASSPLGTSASYEQYF	TGTGCCAGCAGCCCACTAGGGACATCAGCCTCCTACGAGCAGTACTTC
.	TRBJ1-1	TRBV6-1	.	CASSFPMGDNTEAFF	TGTGCCAGCAGCTTCCCGATGGGCGATAACACTGAAGCTTTCTTT
.	TRBJ1-4	TRBV12-3/TRBV12-4	.	CASSRARNEKLFF	TGTGCCAGCAGCAGGGCCAGAAATGAAAAACTGTTTTTT
.	TRBJ2-1	TRBV5-1	.	CASRWAASYNEQFF	TGCGCCAGCAGGTGGGCAGCCTCCTACAATGAGCAGTTCTTC
.	TRBJ2-5	TRBV18	.	CASSLPGLQETQYF	TGTGCCAGCTCCCTCCCGGGGTTACAAGAGACCCAGTACTTC
TRBD1	TRBJ2-1	TRBV5-4	.	CASSSPGGEQFF	TGTGCCAGCAGCTCCCCAGGGGGTGAGCAGTTCTTC
TRBD2	TRBJ2-1	TRBV2	.	CASSERLAAGNEQFF	TGTGCCAGCAGTGAAAGGCTAGCGGCGGGCAATGAGCAGTTCTTC
TRBD1	TRBJ1-2	TRBV19	.	CASSLQGAEGYTF	TGTGCCAGTAGTCTACAGGGGGCTGAAGGCTACACCTTC